A single TCR beta chain is shown here with its context. This entry is derived from a study of PD-L1 blockade in urothelial cancer. The wider study: The patients first took atezolizumab at some point between 2014 and 2015, receiving 1,200 mg intravenously every 3 weeks.

The CDR3 runs 14 residues. CDR1 is LNHDA and CDR2 is SQIVND in the germline V gene (reference sequence). With 9 bases clipped from V and 5 bases from J, the junction kept 10 bases outside the gene matches. Synthetic TCR analog templates were added to each PCR reaction. Profiled with immunoSEQ multiplex PCR; TCRdb holds only in-frame clones, not every one. This table holds approximately 70,000 clones, roughly 89% found once. The sample was PBMCs, taken around atezolizumab (anti-PD-L1) treatment. The V and J genes are TRBV19 and TRBJ1-1, with 9 positions matching TRBD1. The origin of this receptor is a man in his sixties with urothelial cancer. DNA of the CDR3: TGTGCCAGCCAACCCTCGACAGGGGGGACTGAAGCTTTCTTT. Amino acid sequence: CASQPSTGGTEAFF.